What follows is one T cell receptor beta chain and its context. Assay used: immunoSEQ multiplex PCR; TCRdb lists only in-frame clones, some missing. The sample gives fewer than 70,000 clones, 75% to 90% of which show up once; around 8.7% is in the top ten. This CDR3 is built from 17 residues. Per germline, CDR1 SNHLY and CDR2 FYNNEI. Trimming stripped 6 bases from V and 4 bases from J, with 24 bases between. This sample was taken from a study of blood T cell repertoires in COVID-19. Background on the study: Specimens from acute and convalescent COVID-19 originated in the United States, Italy and Spain. The analysed material was cDNA or gDNA that came from T cells, B-cell-depleted T cells, or PBMCs.

The chain couples TRBV2 to TRBJ1-2; D is perhaps TRBD1 (5 bases). Sequencing used peripheral blood. This clonotype was sampled from a man aged 45 to 65 with active COVID-19. For the CDR3, the DNA is TGTGCCAGCAGGGCCCTGGAAGGTTGGGGGGATGGCTATGGCTACACCTTC. This encodes CASRALEGWGDGYGYTF.